This section outlines one T cell receptor beta chain sequence together with its context. Its matching antigen is unknown. From germline, CDR1 is SGDLS and CDR2 YYNGEE. Trimming took 2 bases from V and 5 from J; bases not matched to a gene: 0. The CDR3 is 13 amino acids. The data originate from a study of blood T cells in healthy people across ages. Across the study: Per every two T cells, about one barcoded beta molecule was captured by template switching. Study results and caveats: Versus aged donors, long-lived donors had higher diversity and more naive CD4+ cells.

Next came a second PCR, run for about 6 to 11 cycles, which used a sample-barcoded 5' primer along with a J-beta primer mix. TCRdb passed the 5' RACE reads through MiXCR, listing each CDR3 protein once. The sample holds approximately 960,000 distinct CDR3 sequences, just under 30% seen once. In addition, the sample was reused for a study of T cells of mothers and their children.

Sample: blood. This sequence joins TRBV9 and TRBJ1-5, with 8 nucleotides matching TRBD1. The sequence was obtained from a woman between 40 and 55 years old in good health. The CDR3 is CASSVGQDQPQHF. Written as DNA, the CDR3 is TGTGCCAGCAGCGTGGGACAGGATCAGCCCCAGCATTTT.